A single sample is the source of the 26 T cell receptor beta chains below, sequenced in a study of T-cell memory formation after mild COVID-19. TCRdb reanalysed the 5' RACE reads using MiXCR and keeps one entry per CDR3 protein. The sample holds 360,000 or so distinct CDR3 sequences; around 28% are singletons and the top ten take less than 15%. The specimen sequenced was PBMCs or a T cell subset sorted from them (not recorded which). These TCRs come from an adult woman who had mild COVID-19 (a few samples of this study predate the infection). Cell type and time point are not known.

The J gene is TRBJ2-1, the V gene TRBV24-1; 9 positions agree with TRBD2. V lost 4 bases, J lost 2 bases, and 8 bases stayed unmatched. The CDR3 length is 17 residues. Germline V gene data show CDR1 as KGHDR and CDR2 as SFDVKD. The CDR3 DNA is TGTGCCACCAGTGACGCTCGCGGGGGGGCCCCCTACAATGAGCAGTTCTTC. This codes for CATSDARGGAPYNEQFF.

This clonotype was found many times. The genes are TRBV2 and TRBJ2-7; TRBD1 matches 10 bases. Germline V gene lookup returns CDR1 SNHLY and CDR2 FYNNEI. After removal of 4 bases from V and 3 bases from J, the junction contained 3 bases not matched to a gene. The CDR3 has 14 amino acids. Here the CDR3 reads CASSGQGASYEQYF. The CDR3 DNA is TGTGCCAGCAGTGGACAGGGGGCTAGCTACGAGCAGTACTTC.

Only a few counts were recorded for this clonotype. The rearrangement uses TRBV5-1 and TRBJ2-7; 8 nucleotides line up with TRBD1. The CDR3 consists of 14 residues. From germline, CDR1 is SGHRS and CDR2 YFSETQ. V dropped 4 bases and J dropped 4; count of bases not matched to a gene: 7. CDR3 residues: CASSQQGQVYEQYF. CDR3 nucleotides: TGCGCCAGCAGCCAACAGGGACAGGTTTACGAGCAGTACTTC.

This clonotype appeared a few times. This rearrangement joins TRBV6-5 to TRBJ2-1; D not resolved. The CDR3 loop spans 14 amino acids. The V gene's germline CDR1 is MNHEY and CDR2 SVGAGI. The V end lost 0 bases, the J end lost 8 bases, and 11 bases lay between the germline ends. CDR3 coding DNA: TGTGCCAGCAGTTACTCGCTAGTTGTTGATGAGCAGTTCTTC. The encoded protein is CASSYSLVVDEQFF.

A few counts support this clonotype. V and J are TRBV7-8 and TRBJ2-1; 7 nucleotides agree with TRBD1. V gave up 4 bases and J gave up 8 bases; unmatched junction bases: 8. From germline, CDR1 is SGHVS and CDR2 FQNEAQ. This CDR3 contains 14 residues. CDR3: CASSSQGIGDEQFF. CDR3 DNA sequence: TGTGCCAGCAGCTCACAGGGGATCGGGGATGAGCAGTTCTTC.

This chain uses TRBV11-2 with TRBJ2-1, with D uncertain. The CDR3 totals 16 residues. Trimming took off 0 bases at V and 5 bases at J, with 14 bases between the two ends. Germline CDR1 is SGHAT and CDR2 is FQNNGV. The CDR3 DNA follows: TGTGCCAGCAGCTTAGACTTTCCGGGCCTCAACAATGAGCAGTTCTTC. Protein product: CASSLDFPGLNNEQFF.

This clonotype was seen at least ten times. The V gene is TRBV3-1, the J gene TRBJ1-3; D gene uncertain. There are 12 residues in the CDR3. V was cut by 4 bases and J by 0 bases, with 1 base left in between. Germline assignment: CDR1 LGHDT and CDR2 YNNKEL (reference sequence). The DNA of the CDR3 is TGTGCCAGCAGCCCCTCTGGAAACACCATATATTTT. It yields the protein CASSPSGNTIYF.

The rearrangement links TRBV6-6 to TRBJ2-7; D unresolved. The V end lost 7 bases, the J end lost 2 bases, and 12 bases lay between the germline ends. Per germline, CDR1 MNHNY and CDR2 SVGAGI (reference sequence). This CDR3 region has 13 residues. CDR3 amino acids: CASNIGSPYEQYF. CDR3 in DNA: TGTGCCAGCAATATTGGCAGTCCCTACGAGCAGTACTTC.

The CDR3 region has the DNA TGTGCCATCAGTGCTAATACCGGGACAGGGGGCAATGAGCAGTTCTTC. Amino acids: CAISANTGTGGNEQFF. The rearrangement uses TRBV10-3 and TRBJ2-1; 11 nucleotides align to TRBD1. CDR3 size: 16 residues. V lost 4 bases and J lost 6; bases outside the gene matches: 8. The V gene's germline CDR1 is ENHRY and CDR2 SYGVKD.

The sample holds a few counts of this clonotype. The V gene is TRBV29-1, the J gene TRBJ2-7; D ambiguous. The CDR3 runs to 13 residues. Between the trimmed V and J ends, which lost 4 bases and 0 bases, there was a span of 10 bases. Germline values: CDR1 SQVTM, CDR2 ANQGSEA. The CDR3 DNA is TGCAGCGTTGCGGTGACCAACTCCTACGAGCAGTACTTC. Encoded protein: CSVAVTNSYEQYF.

The chain employs TRBV29-1 and TRBJ1-1, with D uncertain. In germline, CDR1 is SQVTM, CDR2 ANQGSEA. CDR3 size: 11 residues. Between the trimmed V and J ends, which lost 7 bases and 0 bases, there was a span of 6 bases. The CDR3 DNA sequence: TGCAGCGGGCAGTTGAACACTGAAGCTTTCTTT. Protein product: CSGQLNTEAFF.

The chain employs TRBV7-8 and TRBJ2-7, with a tentative D call TRBD2 (5 bases). Looked up from germline, CDR1 is SGHVS and CDR2 is FQNEAQ. The CDR3 consists of 14 residues. The V end was cut by 1 base, the J end by 3 bases, with 10 bases between. CDR3 in amino acids: CASSLVGLVYEQYF. The CDR3, as DNA: TGTGCCAGCAGCTTAGTTGGACTGGTCTACGAGCAGTACTTC.

There are a few counts of this clonotype. V is TRBV5-5 and J is TRBJ2-2, with D uncertain. Germline V gives CDR1 SGHKS, CDR2 YYEKEE (reference sequence). CDR3 length equals 16 residues. Trimming cost V 2 bases and J 0 bases, with 11 bases left between them. The CDR3: CASSFGQTPNTGELFF. The CDR3, as DNA: TGTGCCAGCAGCTTTGGTCAAACACCGAACACCGGGGAGCTGTTTTTT.

The chain's CDR3 is CSASTGGADTQYF. CDR3 coding DNA: TGCAGTGCTAGTACGGGAGGGGCAGATACGCAGTATTTT. This chain joins TRBV20-1 and TRBJ2-3, with 8 bases matching TRBD2. From germline, CDR1 is DFQATT and CDR2 SNEGSKA (reference sequence). CDR3 length: 13 amino acids. The trim removed 3 bases at V and 4 bases at J, leaving 3 bases unmatched.

The chain employs TRBV6-4 and TRBJ2-3; 8 nucleotides match TRBD1. CDR1 and CDR2 (germline): MRHNA, SNTAGT. V lost 5 bases, J lost 2 bases, and 6 bases stayed unmatched. This CDR3 spans 15 amino acids. The CDR3 is CASSPGGPSTDTQYF. CDR3 in DNA: TGTGCCAGCAGTCCAGGGGGCCCCTCCACAGATACGCAGTATTTT.

This clonotype was counted between two and nine times. The V and J genes are TRBV20-1 and TRBJ2-5; D is possibly TRBD2 (7 bases). Per germline, CDR1 DFQATT and CDR2 SNEGSKA (reference sequence). V lost 6 bases and J lost 4, with 15 bases in between. The CDR3 contains 13 residues. CDR3 nucleotide sequence: TGCAGTGCGCAGGGGCGGGGGTTAGAGACCCAGTACTTC. It codes for CSAQGRGLETQYF.

This clonotype was seen more than once but under ten times. The CDR3 DNA is TGCGCCAGCAGCCCGGGACAGGGGGAGAACGAGCAGTACTTC. This encodes CASSPGQGENEQYF. The rearrangement joins TRBV5-1 to TRBJ2-7, with 11 bases fitting TRBD1. The junction had 5 bases not matched to a gene; V was cut back by 4 bases and J by 5 bases. Germline V gene sequence: CDR1 SGHRS, CDR2 YFSETQ. There are 14 residues in the CDR3.

The chain recombines TRBV14 with TRBJ2-5; unclear D gene. The CDR3 covers 14 residues. The germline V gene has CDR1 SGHDN and CDR2 FVKESK. The germline V and J ends were trimmed by 2 bases and 5 bases, with 12 bases remaining between them. For the CDR3, the DNA is TGTGCCAGCAGCCAACTACAACTAAGGGAGACCCAGTACTTC. It specifies CASSQLQLRETQYF.

In its sample, this clonotype was seen a few times. The chain joins TRBV12-3 or TRBV12-4 to TRBJ2-4; 9 bases are shared with TRBD2. With 3 bases clipped from V and 0 bases from J, the junction kept 12 bases outside the gene matches. The CDR3 has 19 residues. CDR3 protein: CASSFSAGGGRLAKNIQYF. DNA of the CDR3: TGTGCCAGCAGTTTCTCAGCGGGAGGTGGGCGGCTAGCCAAAAACATTCAGTACTTC.

In this sample, this clonotype turned up a few times. V is TRBV5-6 and J is TRBJ1-1, with a possible D match to TRBD1 (5 bases). The CDR3 consists of 16 residues. Between the trimmed V and J ends, which lost 6 bases and 7 bases, there was a span of 25 bases. Germline lookup yields CDR1 SGHDT and CDR2 YYEEEE. Here the CDR3 reads CASTERGRPFNHEAFF. The DNA of the CDR3 is TGTGCCAGCACCGAGAGGGGCAGACCATTCAATCATGAAGCTTTCTTT.

This clonotype was counted ten times or more. V gene TRBV10-3 combines with J gene TRBJ2-1, with 11 nucleotides matching TRBD2. The V gene end was trimmed by 4 bases and the J gene end by 7 bases; junction bases not matched to a gene: 6. Germline V gene lookup returns CDR1 ENHRY and CDR2 SYGVKD. The CDR3 is made up of 15 amino acids. The CDR3 DNA reads as TGTGCCATCAGTGGGGCTAGCGGGGGGCTAAATGAGCAGTTCTTC. Its protein product is CAISGASGGLNEQFF.

This clonotype showed up just a few times. The V and J genes are TRBV6-5 and TRBJ2-1; no reliable D call. The CDR3 has 15 residues. Germline CDR1 MNHEY, CDR2 SVGAGI. V dropped 0 bases and J dropped 9 bases, with 15 bases sitting between them. In DNA form, the CDR3 reads TGTGCCAGCAGTTACTCGGGTCGGCCCTGGGGTGAGCAGTTCTTC. Translating it yields CASSYSGRPWGEQFF.

V usage is TRBV4-2 and J usage is TRBJ2-2, with D possibly TRBD2 on 5 matching bases. The CDR3 loop spans 18 amino acids. V shed 2 bases and J shed 2 bases, with 18 bases lying between them. Looked up from germline, CDR1 is LGHNA and CDR2 is YNFKEQ. As DNA, the CDR3 is TGTGCCAGCAGCCAAAAATTTAGGAGCGGAGATAACACCGGGGAGCTGTTTTTT. Amino acid sequence: CASSQKFRSGDNTGELFF.

This clonotype has just a few counts. This chain uses TRBV20-1 with TRBJ1-1; TRBD1 agrees at 7 bases. CDR1 and CDR2 (germline): DFQATT, SNEGSKA (reference sequence). The CDR3 is made up of 14 amino acids. V lost 3 bases to trimming and J lost 0 bases; unmatched junction nucleotides: 4. This CDR3 reads CSARDQGVNTEAFF. The CDR3 DNA is TGCAGTGCTAGGGATCAGGGGGTGAACACTGAAGCTTTCTTT.

The chain joins TRBV24-1 to TRBJ2-3; D possibly corresponds to TRBD2 (7 bases). Germline V lookup: CDR1 KGHDR, CDR2 SFDVKD. The CDR3 runs to 16 residues. V lost 3 bases and J 2 bases, leaving 14 bases between the germline ends. The CDR3 is CATSDPRGGATDTQYF. CDR3 coding DNA: TGTGCCACCAGTGATCCCCGAGGGGGGGCCACAGATACGCAGTATTTT.

As concerns this clonotype: An end of the junction does not agree with germline; a read error may underlie this. V and J are TRBV7-9 and TRBJ1-1, with D possibly being TRBD1 (6 bases). Germline V gene data show CDR1 as SEHNR and CDR2 as FQNEAQ (reference sequence). The CDR3 totals 14 residues. CDR3 residues: CVSSLGGQNTEAFF. CDR3 nucleotides: TGTGTCAGCAGCTTGGGGGGCCAGAACACTGAAGCTTTCTTT.